Described below is a single T cell receptor beta chain sequence and its context. This sample stems from a study of control samples from healthy donors and cancer patients. Libraries were prepared by immunoSEQ multiplex PCR; TCRdb keeps only in-frame clonotypes and omits some of them. This table has about 160,000 clones, approximately 96% appearing once. The sequenced material came from blood. The sequence was obtained from a woman aged 25 to 39 in good health.

The CDR3 protein is CASSLGTGGEGELFF. DNA of the CDR3: TGTGCCAGCAGCTTAGGGACAGGGGGGGAGGGGGAGCTGTTTTTT. V and J are TRBV7-3 and TRBJ2-2; 11 bases match TRBD1. V shed 2 bases, J shed 8 bases, and the junction held 4 bases outside the gene matches. The CDR3 has 15 residues. The germline V gene has CDR1 SGHTA and CDR2 FQGTGA.